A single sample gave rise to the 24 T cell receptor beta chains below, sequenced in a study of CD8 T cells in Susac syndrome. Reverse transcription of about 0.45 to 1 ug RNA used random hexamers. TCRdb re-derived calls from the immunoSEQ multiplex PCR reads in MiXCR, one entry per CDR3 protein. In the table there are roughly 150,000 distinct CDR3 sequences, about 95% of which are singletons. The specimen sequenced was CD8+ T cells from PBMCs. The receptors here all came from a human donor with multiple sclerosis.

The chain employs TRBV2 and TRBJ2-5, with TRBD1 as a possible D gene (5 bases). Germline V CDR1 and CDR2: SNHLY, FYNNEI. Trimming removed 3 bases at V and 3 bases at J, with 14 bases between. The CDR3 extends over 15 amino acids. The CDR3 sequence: CASSDVREAEETQYF. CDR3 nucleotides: TGTGCCAGCAGTGACGTCAGGGAAGCTGAAGAGACCCAGTACTTC.

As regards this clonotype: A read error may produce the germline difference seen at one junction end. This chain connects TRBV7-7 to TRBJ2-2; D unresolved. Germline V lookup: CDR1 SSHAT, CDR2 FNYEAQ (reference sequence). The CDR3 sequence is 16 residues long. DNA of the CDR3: TGTGCTAGCAGCTTAGTCGGCGGAATGTACACCGGGGAGCTGTTTTTT. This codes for CASSLVGGMYTGELFF.

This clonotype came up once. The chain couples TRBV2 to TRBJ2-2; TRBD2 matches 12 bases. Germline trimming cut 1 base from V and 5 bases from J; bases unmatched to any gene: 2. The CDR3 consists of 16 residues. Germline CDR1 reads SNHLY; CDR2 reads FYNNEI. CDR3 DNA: TGTGCCAGCAGTGAAGTACTAGCGGGGGGTACCGGGGAGCTGTTTTTT. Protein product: CASSEVLAGGTGELFF.

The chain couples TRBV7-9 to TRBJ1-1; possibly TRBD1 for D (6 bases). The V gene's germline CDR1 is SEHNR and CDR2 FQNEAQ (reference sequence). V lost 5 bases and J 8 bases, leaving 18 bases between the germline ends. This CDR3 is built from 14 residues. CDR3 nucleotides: TGTGCCAGCAGCGCGGATACACAGGGTATCGAAGCTTTCTTT. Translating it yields CASSADTQGIEAFF.

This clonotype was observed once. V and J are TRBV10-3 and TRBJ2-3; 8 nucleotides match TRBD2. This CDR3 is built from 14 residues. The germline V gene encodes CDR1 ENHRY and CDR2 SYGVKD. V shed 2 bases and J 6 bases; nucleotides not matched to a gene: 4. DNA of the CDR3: TGTGCCATCAGTGAGCGGGGGGGTGAGGATACGCAGTATTTT. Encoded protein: CAISERGGEDTQYF.

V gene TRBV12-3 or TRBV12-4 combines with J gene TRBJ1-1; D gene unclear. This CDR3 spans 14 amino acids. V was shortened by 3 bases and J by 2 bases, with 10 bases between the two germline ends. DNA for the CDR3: TGTGCCAGCAGTTTCGGCCTAGGCAACACTGAAGCTTTCTTT. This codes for CASSFGLGNTEAFF.

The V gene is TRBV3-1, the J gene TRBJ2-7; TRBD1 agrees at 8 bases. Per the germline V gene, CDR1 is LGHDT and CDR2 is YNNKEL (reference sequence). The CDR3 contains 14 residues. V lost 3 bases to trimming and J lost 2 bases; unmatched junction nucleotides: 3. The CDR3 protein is CASSHRGRPYEQYV. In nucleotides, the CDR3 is TGTGCCAGCAGCCACAGGGGGCGACCCTACGAGCAGTACGTC.

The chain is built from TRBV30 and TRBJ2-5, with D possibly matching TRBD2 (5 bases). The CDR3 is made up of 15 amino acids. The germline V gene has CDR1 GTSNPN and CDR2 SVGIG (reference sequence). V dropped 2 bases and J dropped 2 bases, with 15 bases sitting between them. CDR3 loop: CAWSPDPGGQETQYF. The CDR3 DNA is TGTGCCTGGAGTCCGGACCCTGGCGGGCAAGAGACCCAGTACTTC.

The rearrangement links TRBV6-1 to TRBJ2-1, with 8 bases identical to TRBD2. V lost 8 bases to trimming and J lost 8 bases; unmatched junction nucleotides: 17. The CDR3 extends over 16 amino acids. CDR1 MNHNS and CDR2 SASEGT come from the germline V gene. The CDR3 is CASGEGPGGGMDEQFF. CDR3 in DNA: TGTGCCAGCGGGGAGGGGCCTGGCGGGGGGATGGATGAGCAGTTCTTC.

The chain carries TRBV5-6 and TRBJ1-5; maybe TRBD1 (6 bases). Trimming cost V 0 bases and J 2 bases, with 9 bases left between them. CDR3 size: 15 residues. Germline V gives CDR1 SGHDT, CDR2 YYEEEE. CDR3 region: CASSLARGRNQPQHF. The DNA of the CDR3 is TGTGCCAGCAGCTTGGCCCGGGGGCGCAATCAGCCCCAGCATTTT.

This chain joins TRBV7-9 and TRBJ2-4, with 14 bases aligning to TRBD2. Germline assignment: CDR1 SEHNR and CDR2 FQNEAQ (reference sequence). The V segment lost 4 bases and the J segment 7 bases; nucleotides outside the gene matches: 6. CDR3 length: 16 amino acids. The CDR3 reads CASSSPRLAGGNIQYF. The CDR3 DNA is TGTGCCAGCAGCTCTCCCCGACTAGCGGGGGGGAACATTCAGTACTTC.

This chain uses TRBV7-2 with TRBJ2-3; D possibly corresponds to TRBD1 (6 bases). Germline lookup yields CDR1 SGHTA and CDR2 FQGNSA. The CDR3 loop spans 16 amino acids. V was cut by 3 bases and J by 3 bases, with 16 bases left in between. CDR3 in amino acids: CASSLGRGGPTDTQYF. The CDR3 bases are TGTGCCAGCAGCTTGGGTCGAGGGGGTCCGACAGATACGCAGTATTTT.

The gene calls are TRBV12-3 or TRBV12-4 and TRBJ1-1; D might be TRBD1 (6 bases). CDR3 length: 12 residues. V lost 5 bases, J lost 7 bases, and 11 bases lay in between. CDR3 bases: TGTGCCAGCAGTGTTACAGGGCTTGAAGCTTTCTTT. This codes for CASSVTGLEAFF.

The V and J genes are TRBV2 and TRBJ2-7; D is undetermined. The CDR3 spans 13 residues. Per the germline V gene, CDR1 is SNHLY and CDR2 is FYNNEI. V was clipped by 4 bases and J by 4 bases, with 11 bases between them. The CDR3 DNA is TGTGCCAGCAGTGGATGGAGTGGGTACGAGCAGTACGTC. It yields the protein CASSGWSGYEQYV.

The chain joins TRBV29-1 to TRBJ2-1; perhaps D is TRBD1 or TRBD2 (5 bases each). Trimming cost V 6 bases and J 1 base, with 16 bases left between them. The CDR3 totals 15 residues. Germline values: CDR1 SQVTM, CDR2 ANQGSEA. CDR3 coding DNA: TGCAGCGTCCCCTCGGGACCAACATCCTACAATGAGCAGTTCTTC. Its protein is CSVPSGPTSYNEQFF.

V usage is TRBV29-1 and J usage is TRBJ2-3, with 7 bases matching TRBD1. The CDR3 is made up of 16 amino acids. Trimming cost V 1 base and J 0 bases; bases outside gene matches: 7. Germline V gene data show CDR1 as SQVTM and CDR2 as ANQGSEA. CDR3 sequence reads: CSVEGKQGSSTDTQYF. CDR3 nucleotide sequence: TGCAGCGTTGAAGGGAAACAGGGGTCCAGCACAGATACGCAGTATTTT.

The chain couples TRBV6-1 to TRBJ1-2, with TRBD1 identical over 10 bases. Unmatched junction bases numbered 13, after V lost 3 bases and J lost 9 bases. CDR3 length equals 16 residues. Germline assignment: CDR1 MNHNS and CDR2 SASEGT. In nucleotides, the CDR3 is TGTGCCAGCAGTGAGCATGGGACAGGGGCTTCCCTATGCTACACCTTC. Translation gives CASSEHGTGASLCYTF.

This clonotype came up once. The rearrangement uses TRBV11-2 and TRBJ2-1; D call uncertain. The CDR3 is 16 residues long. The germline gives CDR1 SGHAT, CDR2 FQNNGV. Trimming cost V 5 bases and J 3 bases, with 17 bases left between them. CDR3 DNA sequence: TGTGCCAGCAGCCGCTCGGCCCAGCCTCTCTACAATGAGCAGTTCTTC. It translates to CASSRSAQPLYNEQFF.

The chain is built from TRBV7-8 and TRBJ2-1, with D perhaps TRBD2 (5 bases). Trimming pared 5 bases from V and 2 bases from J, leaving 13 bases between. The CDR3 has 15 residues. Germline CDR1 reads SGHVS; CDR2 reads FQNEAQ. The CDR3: CASSHQRGAYNEQFF. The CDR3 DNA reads TGTGCCAGCAGCCATCAACGGGGAGCCTACAATGAGCAGTTCTTC.

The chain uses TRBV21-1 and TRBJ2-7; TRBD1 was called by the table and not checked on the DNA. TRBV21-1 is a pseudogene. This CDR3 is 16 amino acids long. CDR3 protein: CASSKAPRQGFYEQYV. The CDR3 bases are TGTGCCAGCAGCAAAGCCCCGAGACAGGGCTTTTACGAGCAGTACGTC.

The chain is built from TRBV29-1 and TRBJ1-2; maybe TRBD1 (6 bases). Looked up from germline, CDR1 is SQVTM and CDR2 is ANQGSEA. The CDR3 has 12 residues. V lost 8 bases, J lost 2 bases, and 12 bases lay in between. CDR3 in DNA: TGCAGCTGCACAGGGTCGAACTATGGCTACACCTTC. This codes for CSCTGSNYGYTF.

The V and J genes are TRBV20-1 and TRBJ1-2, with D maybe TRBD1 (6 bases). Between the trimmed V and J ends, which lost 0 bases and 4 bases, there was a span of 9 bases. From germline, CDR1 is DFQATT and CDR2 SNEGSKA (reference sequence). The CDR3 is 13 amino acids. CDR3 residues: CSARDRDIYGYTF. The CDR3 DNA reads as TGCAGTGCTAGAGATCGGGACATCTATGGCTACACCTTC.

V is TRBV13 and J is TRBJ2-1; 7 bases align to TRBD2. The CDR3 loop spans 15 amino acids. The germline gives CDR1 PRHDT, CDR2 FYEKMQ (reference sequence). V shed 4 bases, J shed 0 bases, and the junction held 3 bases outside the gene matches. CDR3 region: CASSWGRGSYNEQFF. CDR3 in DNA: TGTGCCAGCAGCTGGGGGAGGGGCTCCTACAATGAGCAGTTCTTC.

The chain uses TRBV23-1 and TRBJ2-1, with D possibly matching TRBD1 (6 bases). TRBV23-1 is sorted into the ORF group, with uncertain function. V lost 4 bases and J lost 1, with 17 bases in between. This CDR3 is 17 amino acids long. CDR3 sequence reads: CASSPTGGHVSYNEQFF. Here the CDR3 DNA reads TGCGCCAGCAGTCCGACAGGAGGCCATGTTTCCTACAATGAGCAGTTCTTC.